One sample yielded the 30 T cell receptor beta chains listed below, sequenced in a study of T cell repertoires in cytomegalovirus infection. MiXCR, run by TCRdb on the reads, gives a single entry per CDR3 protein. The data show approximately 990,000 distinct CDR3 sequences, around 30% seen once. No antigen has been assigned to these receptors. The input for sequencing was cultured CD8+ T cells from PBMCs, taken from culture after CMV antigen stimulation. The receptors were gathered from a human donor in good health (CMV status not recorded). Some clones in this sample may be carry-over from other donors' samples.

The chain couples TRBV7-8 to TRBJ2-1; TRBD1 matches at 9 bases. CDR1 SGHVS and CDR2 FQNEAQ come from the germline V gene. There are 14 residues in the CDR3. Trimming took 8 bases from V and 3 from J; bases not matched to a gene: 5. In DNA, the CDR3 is TGTGCCAGCGAGCTGGGACAGGGCTACAATGAGCAGTTCTTC. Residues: CASELGQGYNEQFF.

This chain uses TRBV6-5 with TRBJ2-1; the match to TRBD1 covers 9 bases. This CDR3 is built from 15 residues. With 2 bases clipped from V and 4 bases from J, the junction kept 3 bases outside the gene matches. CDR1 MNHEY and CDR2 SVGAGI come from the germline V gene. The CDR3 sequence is CASSYGTGFYNEQFF. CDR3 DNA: TGTGCCAGCAGTTACGGGACAGGGTTTTACAATGAGCAGTTCTTC.

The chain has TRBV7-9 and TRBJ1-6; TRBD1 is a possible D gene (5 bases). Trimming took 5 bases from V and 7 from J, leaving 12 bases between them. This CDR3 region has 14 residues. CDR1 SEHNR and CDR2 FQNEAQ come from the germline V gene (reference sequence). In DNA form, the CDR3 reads TGTGCCAGCAGCGGGGGACCCCAAAATTCACCCCTCCACTTT. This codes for CASSGGPQNSPLHF.

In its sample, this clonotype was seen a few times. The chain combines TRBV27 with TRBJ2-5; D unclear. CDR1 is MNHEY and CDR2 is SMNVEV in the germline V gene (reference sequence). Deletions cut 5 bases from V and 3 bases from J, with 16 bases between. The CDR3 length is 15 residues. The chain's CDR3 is CASSPAYLGEETQYF. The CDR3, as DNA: TGTGCCAGCAGTCCCGCCTATCTGGGTGAAGAGACCCAGTACTTC.

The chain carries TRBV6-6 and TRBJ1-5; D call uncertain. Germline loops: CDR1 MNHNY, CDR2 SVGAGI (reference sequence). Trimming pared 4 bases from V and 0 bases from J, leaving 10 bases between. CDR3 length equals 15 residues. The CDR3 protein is CASSSLQSSNQPQHF. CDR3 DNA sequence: TGTGCCAGCAGTTCCCTTCAATCTAGCAATCAGCCCCAGCATTTT.

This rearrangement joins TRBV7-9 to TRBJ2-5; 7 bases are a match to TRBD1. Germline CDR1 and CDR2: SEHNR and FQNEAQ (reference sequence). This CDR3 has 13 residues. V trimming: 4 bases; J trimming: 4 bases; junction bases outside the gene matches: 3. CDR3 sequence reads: CASSSGQLETQYF. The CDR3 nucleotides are TGTGCCAGCAGCTCGGGACAGTTAGAGACCCAGTACTTC.

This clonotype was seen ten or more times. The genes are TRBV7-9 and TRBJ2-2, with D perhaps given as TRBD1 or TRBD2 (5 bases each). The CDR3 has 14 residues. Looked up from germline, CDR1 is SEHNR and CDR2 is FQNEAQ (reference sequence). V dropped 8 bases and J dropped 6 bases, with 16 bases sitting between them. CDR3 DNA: TGTGCCAGCTTCCGGGACCCTTCGCCCGGGGAGCTGTTTTTT. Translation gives CASFRDPSPGELFF. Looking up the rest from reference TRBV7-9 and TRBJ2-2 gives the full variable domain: DTGVSQNPRHKITKRGQNVTFRCDPISEHNRLYWYRQTLGQGPEFLTYFQNEAQLEKSRLLSDRFSAERPKGSFSTLEIQRTEQGDSAMYLCASFRDPSPGELFFGEGSRLTVL.

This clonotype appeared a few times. The CDR3 nucleotides read TGCGCCAGCATGGCTTGGCCGGAGATGAACACTGAAGCTTTCTTT. Amino acid sequence: CASMAWPEMNTEAFF. This chain joins TRBV5-1 and TRBJ1-1, with D hard to call. Trimming cost V 6 bases and J 0 bases, with 15 bases left between them. Germline V gives CDR1 SGHRS, CDR2 YFSETQ. This CDR3 is 15 amino acids long.

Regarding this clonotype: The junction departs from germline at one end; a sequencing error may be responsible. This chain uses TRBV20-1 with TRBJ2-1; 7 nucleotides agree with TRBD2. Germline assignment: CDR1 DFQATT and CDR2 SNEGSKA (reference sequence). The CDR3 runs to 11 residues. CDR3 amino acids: CSARAGREQFF. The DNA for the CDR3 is TGCAGTGCCAGAGCGGGGCGTGAGCAGTTCTTC.

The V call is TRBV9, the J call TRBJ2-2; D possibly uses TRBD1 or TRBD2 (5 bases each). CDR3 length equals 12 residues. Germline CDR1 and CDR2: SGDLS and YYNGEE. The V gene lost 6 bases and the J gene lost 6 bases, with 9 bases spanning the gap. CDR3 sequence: CASTGAPGELFF. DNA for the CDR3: TGTGCCAGCACCGGGGCGCCCGGGGAGCTGTTTTTT. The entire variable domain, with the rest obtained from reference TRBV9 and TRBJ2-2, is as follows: DSGVTQTPKHLITATGQRVTLRCSPRSGDLSVYWYQQSLDQGLQFLIQYYNGEERAKGNILERFSAQQFPDLHSELNLSSLELGDSALYFCASTGAPGELFFGEGSRLTVL.

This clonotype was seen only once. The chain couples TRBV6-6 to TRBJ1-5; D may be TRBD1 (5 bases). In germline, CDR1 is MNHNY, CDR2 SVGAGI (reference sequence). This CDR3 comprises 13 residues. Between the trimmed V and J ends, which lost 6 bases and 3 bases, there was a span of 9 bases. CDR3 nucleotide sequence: TGTGCCAGCAGGAGGGGTACCAATCAGCCCCAGCATTTT. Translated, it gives CASRRGTNQPQHF.

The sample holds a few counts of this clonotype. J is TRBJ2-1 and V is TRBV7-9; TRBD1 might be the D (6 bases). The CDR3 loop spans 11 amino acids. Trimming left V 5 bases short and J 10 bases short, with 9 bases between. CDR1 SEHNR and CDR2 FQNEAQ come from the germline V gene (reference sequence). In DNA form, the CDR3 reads TGTGCCAGCAGCCCGGACAGAGAGCAGTTCTTC. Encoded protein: CASSPDREQFF. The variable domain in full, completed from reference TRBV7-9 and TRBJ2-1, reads DTGVSQNPRHKITKRGQNVTFRCDPISEHNRLYWYRQTLGQGPEFLTYFQNEAQLEKSRLLSDRFSAERPKGSFSTLEIQRTEQGDSAMYLCASSPDREQFFGPGTRLTVL.

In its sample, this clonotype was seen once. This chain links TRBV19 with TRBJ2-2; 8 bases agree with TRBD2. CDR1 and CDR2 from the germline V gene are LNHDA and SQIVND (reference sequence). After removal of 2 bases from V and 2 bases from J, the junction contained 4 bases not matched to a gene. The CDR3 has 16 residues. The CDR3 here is CASSIYSGANTGELFF. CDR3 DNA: TGTGCCAGTAGTATATATAGCGGGGCAAACACCGGGGAGCTGTTTTTT.

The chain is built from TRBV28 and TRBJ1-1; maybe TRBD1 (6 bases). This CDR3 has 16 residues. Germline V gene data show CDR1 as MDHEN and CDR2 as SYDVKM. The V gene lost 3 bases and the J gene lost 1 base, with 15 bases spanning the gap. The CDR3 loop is CASSFQNRDPNTEAFF. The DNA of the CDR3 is TGTGCCAGCAGTTTCCAGAACAGGGACCCGAACACTGAAGCTTTCTTT.

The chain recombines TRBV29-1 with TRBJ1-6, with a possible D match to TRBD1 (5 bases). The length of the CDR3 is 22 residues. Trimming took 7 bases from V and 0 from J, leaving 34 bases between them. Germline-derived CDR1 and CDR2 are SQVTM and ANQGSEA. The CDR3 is CSATYGAPTVHGSLSYNSPLHF. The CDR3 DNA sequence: TGCAGCGCTACGTACGGGGCCCCAACAGTCCATGGGTCCCTCTCCTATAATTCACCCCTCCACTTT.

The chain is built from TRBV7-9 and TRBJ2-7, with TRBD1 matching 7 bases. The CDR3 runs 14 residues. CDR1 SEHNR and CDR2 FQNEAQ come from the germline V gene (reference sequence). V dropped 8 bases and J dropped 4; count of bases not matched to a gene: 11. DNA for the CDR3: TGTGCCAGCCAGCGACAGGGCCTAGGGTACGAGCAGTACTTC. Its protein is CASQRQGLGYEQYF.

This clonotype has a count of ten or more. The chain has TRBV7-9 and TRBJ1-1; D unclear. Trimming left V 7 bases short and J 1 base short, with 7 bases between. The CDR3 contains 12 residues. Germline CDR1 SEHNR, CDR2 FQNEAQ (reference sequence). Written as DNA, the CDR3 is TGTGCCAGCATCAGTGGGAACACTGAAGCTTTCTTT. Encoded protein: CASISGNTEAFF.

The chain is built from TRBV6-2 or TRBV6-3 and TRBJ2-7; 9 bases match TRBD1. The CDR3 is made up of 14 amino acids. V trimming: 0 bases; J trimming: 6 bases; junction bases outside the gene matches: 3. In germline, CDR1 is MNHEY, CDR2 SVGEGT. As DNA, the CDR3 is TGTGCCAGCAGTTACTCCGGGACAGGGCGCGAGCAGTACGTC. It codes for CASSYSGTGREQYV.

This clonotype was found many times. The CDR3 loop is CASSLAQGGLNYGYTF. The CDR3 region has the DNA TGTGCCAGCAGCTTAGCGCAAGGGGGTTTAAACTATGGCTACACCTTC. The chain has TRBV7-6 and TRBJ1-2; tentative D call: TRBD1 (6 bases). This CDR3 region has 16 residues. V was clipped by 0 bases and J by 2 bases, with 13 bases between them. The V gene's germline CDR1 is SGHVS and CDR2 FNYEAQ.

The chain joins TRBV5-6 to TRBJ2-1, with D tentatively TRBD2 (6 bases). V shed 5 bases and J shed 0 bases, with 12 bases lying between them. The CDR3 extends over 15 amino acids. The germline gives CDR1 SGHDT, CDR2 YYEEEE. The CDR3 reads CASRAGGVSYNEQFF. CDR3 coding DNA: TGTGCCAGCAGGGCCGGGGGAGTCTCCTACAATGAGCAGTTCTTC.

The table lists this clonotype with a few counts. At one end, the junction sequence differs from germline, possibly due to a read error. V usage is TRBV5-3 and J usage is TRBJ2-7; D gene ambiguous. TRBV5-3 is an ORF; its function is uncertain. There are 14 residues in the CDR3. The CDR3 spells CASSFRPISYEQYF. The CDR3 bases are TGTGCCAGCAGCTTCCGACCCATATCCTACGAGCAGTACTTC.

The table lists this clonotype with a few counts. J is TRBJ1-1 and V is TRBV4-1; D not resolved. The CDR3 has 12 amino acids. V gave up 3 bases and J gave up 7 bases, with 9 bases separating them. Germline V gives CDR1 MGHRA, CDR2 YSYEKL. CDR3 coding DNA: TGCGCCAGCAGCCACCCAGGAAATGAAGCTTTCTTT. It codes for CASSHPGNEAFF.

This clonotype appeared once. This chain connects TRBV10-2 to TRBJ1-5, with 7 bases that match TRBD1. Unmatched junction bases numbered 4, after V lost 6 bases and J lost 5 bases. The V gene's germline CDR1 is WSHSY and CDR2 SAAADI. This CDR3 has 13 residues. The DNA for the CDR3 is TGCGCCAGCAGAGATACAGGGGATCAGCCCCAGCATTTT. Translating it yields CASRDTGDQPQHF.

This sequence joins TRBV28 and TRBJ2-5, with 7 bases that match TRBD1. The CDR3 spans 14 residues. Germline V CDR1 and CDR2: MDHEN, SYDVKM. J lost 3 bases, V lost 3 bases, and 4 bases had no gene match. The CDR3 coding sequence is TGTGCCAGCAGTTTCCTCGGACAGGAAGAGACCCAGTACTTC. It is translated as CASSFLGQEETQYF.

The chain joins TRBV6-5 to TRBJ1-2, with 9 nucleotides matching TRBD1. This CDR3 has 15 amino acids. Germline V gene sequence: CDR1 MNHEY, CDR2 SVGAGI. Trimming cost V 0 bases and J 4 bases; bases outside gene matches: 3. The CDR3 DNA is TGTGCCAGCAGTTACTCAGGGACAGGGCCCTATGGCTACACCTTC. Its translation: CASSYSGTGPYGYTF.

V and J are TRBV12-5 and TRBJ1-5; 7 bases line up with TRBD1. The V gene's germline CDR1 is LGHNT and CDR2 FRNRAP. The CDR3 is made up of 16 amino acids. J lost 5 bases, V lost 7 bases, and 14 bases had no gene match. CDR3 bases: TGTGCTAGTGCCCGCCCCTGGGACAGCTTTTATCAGCCCCAGCATTTT. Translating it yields CASARPWDSFYQPQHF.

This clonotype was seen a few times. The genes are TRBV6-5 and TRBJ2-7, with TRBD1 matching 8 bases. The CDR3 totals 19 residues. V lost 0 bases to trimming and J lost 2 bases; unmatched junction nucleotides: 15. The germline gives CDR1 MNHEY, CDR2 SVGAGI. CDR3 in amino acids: CASSYSIFWNRDRPYEQYF. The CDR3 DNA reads TGTGCCAGCAGTTACTCAATCTTTTGGAATCGGGACAGGCCCTACGAGCAGTACTTC.

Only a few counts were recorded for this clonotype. CDR3 in DNA: TGTGCCAGCAGCCCACAACAGGGGTGGATGAACACTGAAGCTTTCTTT. It specifies CASSPQQGWMNTEAFF. V gene TRBV9 combines with J gene TRBJ1-1, with 7 positions matching TRBD1. The junction had 9 bases not matched to a gene; V was cut back by 4 bases and J by 0 bases. Germline V gene sequence: CDR1 SGDLS, CDR2 YYNGEE. The length of the CDR3 is 16 residues.

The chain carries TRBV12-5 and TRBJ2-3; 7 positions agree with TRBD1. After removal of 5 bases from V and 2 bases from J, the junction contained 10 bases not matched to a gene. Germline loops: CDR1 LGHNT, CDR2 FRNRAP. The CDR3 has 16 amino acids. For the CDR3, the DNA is TGTGCTAGTGGTCTTTCGTTCGACAGGGTCACAGATACGCAGTATTTT. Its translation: CASGLSFDRVTDTQYF. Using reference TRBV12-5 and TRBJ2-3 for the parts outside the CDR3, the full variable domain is DARVTQTPRHKVTEMGQEVTMRCQPILGHNTVFWYRQTMMQGLELLAYFRNRAPLDDSGMPKDRFSAEMPDATLATLKIQPSEPRDSAVYFCASGLSFDRVTDTQYFGPGTRLTVL.

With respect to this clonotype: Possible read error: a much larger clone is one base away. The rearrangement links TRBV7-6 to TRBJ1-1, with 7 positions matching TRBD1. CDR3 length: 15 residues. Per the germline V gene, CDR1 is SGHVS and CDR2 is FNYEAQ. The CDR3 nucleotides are TGTGCCAGCAGTACAGACAGGGAGGGGAACACTGAAGCTATCTTT. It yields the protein CASSTDREGNTEAIF.